In its sample, the clone carrying this TCR beta chain was seen many times. The antigen is unknown. RNA served as the template for amplifying TCR beta CDR3 regions. A first-round RT-PCR used HTBI primers, followed by a second-round multiplex PCR. TCRdb processed the multiplex PCR reads anew with MiXCR; each CDR3 protein has one entry. The table lists roughly 500,000 distinct CDR3 sequences, around 15% of them singletons. The study enrolled ophthalmopathy donors with moderate-to-severe activity, CAS ≥3, NOSPECS ≥4 and duration under 3 months. The data were taken from a study of Graves' ophthalmopathy and Graves' hyperthyroidism. Notes on the study in general: Most expanded clonotypes in thyroid above 0.001 frequency also showed up in blood. A model built from 13 signatures distinguished ophthalmopathy from stable hyperthyroidism with approximately 90% sensitivity and 81.08% specificity.

The V end was cut by 3 bases, the J end by 0 bases, with 17 bases between. This CDR3 has 17 amino acids. Germline assignment: CDR1 LGHNT and CDR2 FRNRAP. The material sequenced was blood. The chain combines TRBV12-5 with TRBJ2-5; no clear D. This sequence was found in a woman in her twenties or thirties with Graves' ophthalmopathy. CDR3 in DNA: TGTGCTAGTGGTTTTTGGGGTGTGGGCCAAAACCAAGAGACCCAGTACTTC. This encodes CASGFWGVGQNQETQYF.